This TCR beta chain was observed in a study of control samples from healthy donors and cancer patients. CDR1 and CDR2 (germline): KGHSH, LQKENI. There are 13 residues in the CDR3. V dropped 6 bases and J dropped 0 bases, with 6 bases sitting between them. TCRdb's copy holds only in-frame clones and misses some; the assay was immunoSEQ multiplex PCR. The sample yields about 29,000 clones, 87% seen once. The sequenced sample was formalin-fixed, paraffin-embedded tissue. The chain is built from TRBV18 and TRBJ1-3; D is ambiguous. This receptor was taken from a female donor with melanoma. The CDR3 here is CASSPSSGNTIYF. In nucleotides, the CDR3 is TGTGCCAGCTCTCCTAGCTCTGGAAACACCATATATTTT.